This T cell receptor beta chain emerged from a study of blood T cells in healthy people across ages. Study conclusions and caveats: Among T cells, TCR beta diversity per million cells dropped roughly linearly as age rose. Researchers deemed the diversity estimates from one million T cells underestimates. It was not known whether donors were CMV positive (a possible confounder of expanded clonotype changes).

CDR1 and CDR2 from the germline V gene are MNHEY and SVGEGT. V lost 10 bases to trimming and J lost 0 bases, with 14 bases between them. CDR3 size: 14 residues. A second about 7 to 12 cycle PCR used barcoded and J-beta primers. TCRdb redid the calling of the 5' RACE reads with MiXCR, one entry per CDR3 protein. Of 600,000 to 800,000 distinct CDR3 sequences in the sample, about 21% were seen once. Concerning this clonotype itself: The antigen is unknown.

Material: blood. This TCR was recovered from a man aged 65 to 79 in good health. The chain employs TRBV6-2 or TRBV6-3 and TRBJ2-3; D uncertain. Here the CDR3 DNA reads TGTGCCACTGAAAGACTGGGAAGCACAGATACGCAGTATTTT. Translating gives CATERLGSTDTQYF.